These 30 T cell receptor beta chains originate from one sample sequenced in a study of blood T cell repertoires in COVID-19. Assay used: immunoSEQ multiplex PCR; TCRdb lists only in-frame clones, some missing. The sample lists 270,000 or so clones, 81% occurring once. Source material: peripheral blood. These receptors came from a woman between 55 and 75 years old with active or convalescent COVID-19.

V gene TRBV2 combines with J gene TRBJ2-2; maybe TRBD1 (5 bases). With 11 bases removed from V and 0 bases from J, the gap between germline ends came to 10 bases. The CDR3 has 13 amino acids. Germline lookup yields CDR1 SNHLY and CDR2 FYNNEI. The CDR3 DNA follows: TGTGCCTCTATAGGGGCGAACACCGGGGAGCTGTTTTTT. It codes for CASIGANTGELFF. The entire variable domain, with the rest obtained from reference TRBV2 and TRBJ2-2, is as follows: EPEVTQTPSHQVTQMGQEVILRCVPISNHLYFYWYRQILGQKVEFLVSFYNNEISEKSEIFDDQFSVERPDGSNFTLKIRSTKLEDSAMYFCASIGANTGELFFGEGSRLTVL.

The V call is TRBV12-5, the J call TRBJ2-1; TRBD2 agrees at 10 bases. Germline lookup yields CDR1 LGHNT and CDR2 FRNRAP. This CDR3 region has 14 residues. The V gene end was trimmed by 5 bases and the J gene end by 4 bases; junction bases not matched to a gene: 2. The CDR3 loop reads CASGLAGEYNEQFF. The CDR3 region has the DNA TGTGCTAGTGGTCTAGCGGGGGAATACAATGAGCAGTTCTTC.

This chain uses TRBV5-1 with TRBJ2-3, with D possibly TRBD2 on 7 matching bases. Germline V lookup: CDR1 SGHRS, CDR2 YFSETQ. The CDR3 totals 19 residues. Trimming cost V 7 bases and J 4 bases, with 31 bases left between them. Written as DNA, the CDR3 is TGCGCCAGCCGATCGCAACCCGGGGGGCGACTCACGGGGGCAGATACGCAGTATTTT. This gives the protein CASRSQPGGRLTGADTQYF.

CDR3 in amino acids: CASATGAGTDTQYF. In DNA, the CDR3 is TGTGCCTCCGCTACAGGAGCAGGCACAGATACGCAGTATTTT. V usage is TRBV19 and J usage is TRBJ2-3; possible D gene TRBD1, 5 bases. V was shortened by 11 bases and J by 1 base, with 16 bases between the two germline ends. CDR3 length: 14 residues. The V gene's germline CDR1 is LNHDA and CDR2 SQIVND (reference sequence).

This clone was seen a few times. J is TRBJ1-5 and V is TRBV6-6; 11 bases match TRBD1. The CDR3 sequence is 15 residues long. Germline V gene data show CDR1 as MNHNY and CDR2 as SVGAGI (reference sequence). With 6 bases clipped from V and 4 bases from J, the junction kept 5 bases outside the gene matches. CDR3 region: CASRGQGVRNQPQHF. For the CDR3, the DNA is TGTGCCAGCAGGGGACAGGGGGTTAGGAATCAGCCCCAGCATTTT.

The chain links TRBV9 to TRBJ2-7; 12 bases match TRBD1. V gave up 3 bases and J gave up 6 bases; unmatched junction bases: 10. The germline CDR1 and CDR2 sequences are SGDLS and YYNGEE. The CDR3 length is 16 residues. The DNA of the CDR3 is TGTGCCAGCAGCGCCCTCCCGGGACAGGGGGCCCCCGAGCAGTACTTC. Translation gives CASSALPGQGAPEQYF.

V gene TRBV9 combines with J gene TRBJ2-7; 7 nucleotides match TRBD2. Per the germline V gene, CDR1 is SGDLS and CDR2 is YYNGEE. V gave up 0 bases and J gave up 5 bases; unmatched junction bases: 8. The CDR3 contains 15 residues. This CDR3 reads CASSVEGRGTHEQYF. The CDR3 DNA reads as TGTGCCAGCAGCGTAGAGGGGCGGGGGACCCACGAGCAGTACTTC.

For this clone: At one end the junction does not follow the germline gene, possibly because of a read error. The gene calls are TRBV5-1 and TRBJ2-2; 8 nucleotides agree with TRBD1. Per germline, CDR1 SGHRS and CDR2 YFSETQ. This CDR3 has 18 residues. The CDR3 reads CASSFGDRQSRNAGELFF. The CDR3 DNA follows: TGCGCCAGCAGCTTTGGGGACAGGCAGAGTCGGAACGCCGGGGAGCTGTTTTTT.

The V call is TRBV11-2, the J call TRBJ1-4, with TRBD1 matching 7 bases. V shed 7 bases and J 5 bases; nucleotides not matched to a gene: 22. Per germline, CDR1 SGHAT and CDR2 FQNNGV. The CDR3 is 19 residues long. For the CDR3, the DNA is TGTGCCAGCACCTTGGGTCTGGCGGTTTCCGGGACAGCGAATGAAAAACTGTTTTTT. This translates into CASTLGLAVSGTANEKLFF.

The rearrangement joins TRBV19 to TRBJ2-7; 11 bases line up with TRBD1. The trim removed 5 bases at V and 2 bases at J, leaving 5 bases unmatched. The CDR3 is 15 residues long. In germline, CDR1 is LNHDA, CDR2 SQIVND (reference sequence). In DNA form, the CDR3 reads TGTGCCAGTAGTCGGGAGGGACAGGGGGCCTACGAGCAGTACTTC. It encodes CASSREGQGAYEQYF.

The CDR3 DNA is TGTGCCAGCAGCCCCCGACAGCATGGCTACACCTTC. Its translation: CASSPRQHGYTF. The chain combines TRBV6-1 with TRBJ1-2; possibly TRBD1 for D (5 bases). Germline V gene data show CDR1 as MNHNS and CDR2 as SASEGT. The CDR3 runs to 12 residues. With 6 bases removed from V and 6 bases from J, the gap between germline ends came to 11 bases.

The chain links TRBV10-3 to TRBJ1-5, with 8 bases fitting TRBD1. Germline V gives CDR1 ENHRY, CDR2 SYGVKD. This CDR3 spans 15 amino acids. Trimming at V came to 0 bases and at J to 9 bases, leaving 7 bases not matched to a gene. CDR3 DNA: TGTGCCATCAGTGAGTCGGCAGGGGGCGAGGGGCCCCAGCATTTT. Amino acids: CAISESAGGEGPQHF.

The CDR3 nucleotides are TGTGCCAGCAGCGCGGGACAGGGAGATGGCTACACCTTC. Translation gives CASSAGQGDGYTF. The gene calls are TRBV9 and TRBJ1-2; 9 bases map to TRBD1. CDR1 and CDR2 from the germline V gene are SGDLS and YYNGEE. V gave up 3 bases and J gave up 6 bases; unmatched junction bases: 3. The CDR3 runs 13 residues.

This rearrangement joins TRBV10-3 to TRBJ2-3, with TRBD1 matching over 9 bases. V shed 2 bases, J shed 7 bases, and the junction held 10 bases outside the gene matches. Germline V gives CDR1 ENHRY, CDR2 SYGVKD. The CDR3 has 16 residues. CDR3 coding DNA: TGTGCCATCAGTGAGACCCTAGGGACAGGGACGCATACGCAGTATTTT. Translating it yields CAISETLGTGTHTQYF.

V gene TRBV12-3 or TRBV12-4 combines with J gene TRBJ2-1, with 7 bases identical to TRBD1. The CDR3 contains 13 residues. J lost 14 bases, V lost 5 bases, and 12 bases had no gene match. As DNA, the CDR3 is TGTGCCAGCAGTCCCCAGGGGGTAGTAGTGGAGTTCTTC. Protein: CASSPQGVVVEFF.

This clone was picked up one time. The CDR3, as DNA: TGTGCCATCAGCCTCAGGGGGCAGGACACTGAAGCTTTCTTT. This sequence encodes CAISLRGQDTEAFF. This chain joins TRBV10-3 and TRBJ1-1; 8 nucleotides align to TRBD1. The CDR3 runs to 14 residues. The V and J ends lost 6 bases and 3 bases, in that order; junction bases with no gene match: 6. CDR1 is ENHRY and CDR2 is SYGVKD in the germline V gene.

The chain employs TRBV18 and TRBJ1-6; no reliable D call. V dropped 5 bases and J dropped 7 bases, with 9 bases sitting between them. CDR3 size: 13 residues. Germline V lookup: CDR1 KGHSH, CDR2 LQKENI. CDR3 residues: CASSSVLNSPLHF. The CDR3 DNA reads as TGTGCCAGCTCATCAGTCCTGAATTCACCCCTCCACTTT.

The chain recombines TRBV5-6 with TRBJ1-3; no clear D gene. The germline CDR1 and CDR2 sequences are SGHDT and YYEEEE. The CDR3 length is 14 residues. Trimming took 1 base from V and 1 from J, leaving 6 bases between them. The DNA for the CDR3 is TGTGCCAGCAGCTTGCCGGGGTCTGGAAACACCATATATTTT. The encoded protein is CASSLPGSGNTIYF.

The rearrangement joins TRBV6-5 to TRBJ2-1; maybe TRBD1 (6 bases). Germline CDR1 is MNHEY and CDR2 is SVGAGI. V shed 2 bases and J shed 8 bases, with 13 bases lying between them. The CDR3 sequence is 14 residues long. The CDR3 bases are TGTGCCAGCAGTTACCAAGACAGGACTCATGAGCAGTTCTTC. Protein: CASSYQDRTHEQFF.

J is TRBJ1-2 and V is TRBV10-3; TRBD1 matches 10 bases. CDR3 length: 15 residues. The germline gives CDR1 ENHRY, CDR2 SYGVKD. V lost 2 bases to trimming and J lost 6 bases; unmatched junction nucleotides: 6. DNA for the CDR3: TGTGCCATCAGTGAGGACAGGGGGCGCCCCGATGGCTACACCTTC. This sequence encodes CAISEDRGRPDGYTF.

J is TRBJ2-7 and V is TRBV7-9; D might be TRBD2 (5 bases). Per the germline V gene, CDR1 is SEHNR and CDR2 is FQNEAQ (reference sequence). The CDR3 runs 15 residues. Trimming removed 5 bases from V and 0 bases from J, with 14 bases in between. The CDR3 loop is CASSGGQAGSYEQYF. CDR3 in DNA: TGTGCCAGCAGCGGCGGGCAGGCGGGCTCCTACGAGCAGTACTTC.

This clone came up once. The chain links TRBV7-9 to TRBJ1-1, with D possibly being TRBD1 (5 bases). Germline V gene lookup returns CDR1 SEHNR and CDR2 FQNEAQ (reference sequence). The CDR3 runs to 14 residues. V was trimmed by 5 bases and J by 1 base, leaving 11 bases between them. CDR3 DNA sequence: TGTGCCAGCAGCCTACAGGTGGGGAACACTGAAGCTTTCTTT. This sequence encodes CASSLQVGNTEAFF.

The chain combines TRBV4-2 with TRBJ1-5; 7 nucleotides line up with TRBD1. CDR3 length: 15 residues. Germline CDR1 is LGHNA and CDR2 is YNFKEQ. Unmatched junction bases numbered 7, after V lost 3 bases and J lost 5 bases. The CDR3 DNA is TGTGCCAGCAGCCAGGGCAGGGGGGCTGATCAGCCCCAGCATTTT. Amino acids: CASSQGRGADQPQHF.

The V call is TRBV9, the J call TRBJ2-3; 8 nucleotides align to TRBD2. Germline V CDR1 and CDR2: SGDLS, YYNGEE. This CDR3 region has 15 residues. The trim removed 4 bases at V and 4 bases at J, leaving 8 bases unmatched. The CDR3 DNA reads TGTGCCAGCAGCCCCCAGCGGGGGTGGGCAGATACGCAGTATTTT. Amino acids: CASSPQRGWADTQYF.

The genes are TRBV7-2 and TRBJ2-3, with 7 bases identical to TRBD2. The germline V gene encodes CDR1 SGHTA and CDR2 FQGNSA. With V trimmed by 2 bases and J by 6 bases, 11 bases remained unmatched. This CDR3 region has 16 residues. CDR3: CASSLWGEGYRDTQYF. DNA for the CDR3: TGTGCCAGCAGCTTATGGGGGGAGGGGTACAGGGATACGCAGTATTTT.

This chain joins TRBV19 and TRBJ1-2; 12 nucleotides match TRBD1. Trimming took 4 bases from V and 4 from J; bases not matched to a gene: 4. Germline V gene sequence: CDR1 LNHDA, CDR2 SQIVND (reference sequence). CDR3 length: 15 amino acids. CDR3 amino acids: CASSTGDRGPYGYTF. As DNA, the CDR3 is TGTGCCAGTAGTACCGGGGACAGGGGGCCCTATGGCTACACCTTC.

The chain recombines TRBV5-4 with TRBJ1-4, with 8 bases matching TRBD1. Germline CDR1 SGHNT, CDR2 YYREEE (reference sequence). V shed 0 bases, J shed 5 bases, and the junction held 3 bases outside the gene matches. CDR3 length: 15 residues. CDR3 residues: CASSLATGGNEKLFF. The CDR3 DNA reads TGTGCCAGCAGCTTGGCCACAGGGGGGAATGAAAAACTGTTTTTT.

The rearrangement links TRBV10-3 to TRBJ2-5; 7 bases are a match to TRBD1. Losses at the gene ends were 6 bases for V and 0 bases for J; bases not matched to a gene: 13. CDR1 ENHRY and CDR2 SYGVKD come from the germline V gene. This CDR3 is built from 17 residues. The CDR3 nucleotides read TGTGCCATCAGCGCCGGACAGGCCGATGGGCACCAAGAGACCCAGTACTTC. Its translation: CAISAGQADGHQETQYF.

This chain uses TRBV10-2 with TRBJ1-5; 11 bases are a match to TRBD1. Germline CDR1 WSHSY, CDR2 SAAADI. CDR3 size: 16 residues. Trimming took 1 base from V and 5 from J; bases not matched to a gene: 4. The CDR3, as DNA: TGCGCCAGCAGTGAGTGGGGACAGGGGGATTATCAGCCCCAGCATTTT. It encodes CASSEWGQGDYQPQHF.

This clone was seen just once. The V gene is TRBV27, the J gene TRBJ2-1; TRBD2 agrees at 12 bases. Trimming removed 4 bases from V and 7 bases from J; junction bases left unmatched: 5. The CDR3 spans 15 residues. The germline gives CDR1 MNHEY, CDR2 SMNVEV (reference sequence). DNA for the CDR3: TGTGCCAGCAGTTCCCCTAGCGGGGGGGAGAATGAGCAGTTCTTC. The encoded protein is CASSSPSGGENEQFF.